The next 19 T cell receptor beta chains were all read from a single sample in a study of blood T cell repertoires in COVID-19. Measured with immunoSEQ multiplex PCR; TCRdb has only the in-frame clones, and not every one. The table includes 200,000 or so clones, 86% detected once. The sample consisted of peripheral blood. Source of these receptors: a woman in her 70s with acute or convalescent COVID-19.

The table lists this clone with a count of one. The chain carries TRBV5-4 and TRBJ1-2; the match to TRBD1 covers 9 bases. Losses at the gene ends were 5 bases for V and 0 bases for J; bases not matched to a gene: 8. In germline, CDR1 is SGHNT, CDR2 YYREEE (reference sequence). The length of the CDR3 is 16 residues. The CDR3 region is CASRRTGEISNYGYTF. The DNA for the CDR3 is TGTGCCAGCAGACGGACAGGGGAAATATCTAACTATGGCTACACCTTC.

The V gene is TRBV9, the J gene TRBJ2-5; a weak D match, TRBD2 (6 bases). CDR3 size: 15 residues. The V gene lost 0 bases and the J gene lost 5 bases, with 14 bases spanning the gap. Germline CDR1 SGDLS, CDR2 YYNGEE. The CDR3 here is CASSVATGRWETQYF. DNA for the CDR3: TGTGCCAGCAGCGTAGCTACGGGGAGGTGGGAGACCCAGTACTTC.

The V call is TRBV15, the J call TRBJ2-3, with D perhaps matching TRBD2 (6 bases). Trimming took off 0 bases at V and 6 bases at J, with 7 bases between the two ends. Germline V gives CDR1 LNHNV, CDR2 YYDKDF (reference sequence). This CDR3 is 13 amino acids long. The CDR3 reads CATSREGRDTQYF. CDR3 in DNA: TGTGCCACCAGCAGAGAGGGGAGGGATACGCAGTATTTT.

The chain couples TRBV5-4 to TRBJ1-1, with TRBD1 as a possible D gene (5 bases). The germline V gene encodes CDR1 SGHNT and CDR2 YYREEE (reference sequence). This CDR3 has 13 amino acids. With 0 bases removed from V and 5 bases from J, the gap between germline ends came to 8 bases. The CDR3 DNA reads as TGTGCCAGCAGCTTGGCAGGGTATACTGAAGCTTTCTTT. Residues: CASSLAGYTEAFF.

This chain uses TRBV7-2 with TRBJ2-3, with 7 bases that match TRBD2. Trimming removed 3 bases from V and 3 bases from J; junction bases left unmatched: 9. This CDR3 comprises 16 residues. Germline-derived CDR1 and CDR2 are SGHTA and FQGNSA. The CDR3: CASSLGTMGGTDTQYF. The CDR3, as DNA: TGTGCCAGCAGCTTGGGGACGATGGGGGGGACAGATACGCAGTATTTT.

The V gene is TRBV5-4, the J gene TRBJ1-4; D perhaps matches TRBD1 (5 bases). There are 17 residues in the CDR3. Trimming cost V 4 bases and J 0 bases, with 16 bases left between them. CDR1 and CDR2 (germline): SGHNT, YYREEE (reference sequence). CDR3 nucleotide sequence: TGTGCCAGCAGCCAAAAGCAGGGCCTTGCAACTAATGAAAAACTGTTTTTT. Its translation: CASSQKQGLATNEKLFF.

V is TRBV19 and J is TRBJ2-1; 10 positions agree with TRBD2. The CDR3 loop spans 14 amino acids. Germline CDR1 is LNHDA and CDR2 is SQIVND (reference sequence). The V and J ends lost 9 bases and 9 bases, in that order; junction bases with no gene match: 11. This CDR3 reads CASHGGLASTEQFF. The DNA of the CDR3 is TGTGCCAGCCATGGGGGACTAGCGTCTACTGAGCAGTTCTTC.

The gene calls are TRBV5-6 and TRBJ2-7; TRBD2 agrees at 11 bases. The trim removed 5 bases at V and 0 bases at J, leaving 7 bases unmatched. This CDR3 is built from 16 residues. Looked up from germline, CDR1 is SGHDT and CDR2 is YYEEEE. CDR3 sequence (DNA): TGTGCCAGCAGACTGCTAGCGGGAGGCGGCTCCTACGAGCAGTACTTC. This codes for CASRLLAGGGSYEQYF.

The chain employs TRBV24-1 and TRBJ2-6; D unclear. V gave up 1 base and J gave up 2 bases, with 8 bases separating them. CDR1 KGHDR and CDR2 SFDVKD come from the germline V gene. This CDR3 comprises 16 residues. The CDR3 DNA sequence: TGTGCCACCAGTGATTTTAGTTCTACTGGGGCCAACGTCCTGACTTTC. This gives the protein CATSDFSSTGANVLTF.

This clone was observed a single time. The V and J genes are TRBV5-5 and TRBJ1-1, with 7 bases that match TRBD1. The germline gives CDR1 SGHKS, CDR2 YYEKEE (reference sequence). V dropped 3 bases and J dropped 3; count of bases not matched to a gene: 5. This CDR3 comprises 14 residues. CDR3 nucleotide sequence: TGTGCCAGCAGCTCCGGGACAGACCACACTGAAGCTTTCTTT. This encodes CASSSGTDHTEAFF.

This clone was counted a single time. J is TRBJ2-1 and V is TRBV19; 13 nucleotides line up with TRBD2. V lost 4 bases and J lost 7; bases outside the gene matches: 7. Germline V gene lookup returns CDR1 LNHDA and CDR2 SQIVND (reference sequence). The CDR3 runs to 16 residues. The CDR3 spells CASSTLLAGGPNEQFF. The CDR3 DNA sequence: TGTGCCAGTAGTACCTTACTAGCGGGGGGGCCTAATGAGCAGTTCTTC.

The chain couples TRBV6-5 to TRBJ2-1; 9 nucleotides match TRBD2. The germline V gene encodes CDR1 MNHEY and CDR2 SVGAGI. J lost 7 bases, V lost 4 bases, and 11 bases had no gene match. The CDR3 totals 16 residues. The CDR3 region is CASSFSRAGGRNEQFF. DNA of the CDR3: TGTGCCAGCAGTTTTAGTAGGGCGGGAGGGCGGAATGAGCAGTTCTTC.

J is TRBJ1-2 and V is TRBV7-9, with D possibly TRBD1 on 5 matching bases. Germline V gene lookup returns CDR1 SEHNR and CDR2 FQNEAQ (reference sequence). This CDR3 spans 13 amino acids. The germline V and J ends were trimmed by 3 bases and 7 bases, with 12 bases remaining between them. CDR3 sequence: CASSFPQGFGYTF. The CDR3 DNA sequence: TGTGCCAGCAGCTTTCCCCAGGGATTTGGCTACACCTTC.

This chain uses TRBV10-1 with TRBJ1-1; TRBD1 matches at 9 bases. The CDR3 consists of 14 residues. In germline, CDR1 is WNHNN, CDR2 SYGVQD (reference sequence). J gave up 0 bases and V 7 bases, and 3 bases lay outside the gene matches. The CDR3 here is CASNYRGLNTEAFF. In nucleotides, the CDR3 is TGCGCCAGCAACTACAGGGGGCTGAACACTGAAGCTTTCTTT.

CDR3 region: CASSSRRELFF. As DNA, the CDR3 is TGTGCCAGCAGTTCGCGGCGGGAGCTGTTTTTT. The gene calls are TRBV28 and TRBJ2-2; D remains ambiguous. Trimming pared 4 bases from V and 9 bases from J, leaving 6 bases between. CDR1 MDHEN and CDR2 SYDVKM come from the germline V gene. This CDR3 is built from 11 residues.

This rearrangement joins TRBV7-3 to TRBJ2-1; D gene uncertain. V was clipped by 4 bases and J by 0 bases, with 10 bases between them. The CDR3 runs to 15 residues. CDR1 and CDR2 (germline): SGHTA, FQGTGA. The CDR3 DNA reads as TGTGCCAGCAGCTACGACTTAAGCTCCTACAATGAGCAGTTCTTC. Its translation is CASSYDLSSYNEQFF.

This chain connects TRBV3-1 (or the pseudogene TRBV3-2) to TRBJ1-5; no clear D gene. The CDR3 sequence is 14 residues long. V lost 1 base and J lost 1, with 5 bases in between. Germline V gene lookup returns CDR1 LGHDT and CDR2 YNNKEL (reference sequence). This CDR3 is CASSQVQSNQPQHF. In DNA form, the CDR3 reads TGTGCCAGCAGCCAAGTCCAGAGCAATCAGCCCCAGCATTTT.

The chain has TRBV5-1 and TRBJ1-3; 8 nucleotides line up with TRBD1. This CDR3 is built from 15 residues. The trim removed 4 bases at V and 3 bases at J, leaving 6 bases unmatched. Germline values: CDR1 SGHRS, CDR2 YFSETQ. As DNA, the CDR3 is TGCGCCAGCAGCCCGCAGGGGGCAGGTGGAAACACCATATATTTT. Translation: CASSPQGAGGNTIYF. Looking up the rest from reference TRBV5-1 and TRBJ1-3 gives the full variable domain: KAGVTQTPRYLIKTRGQQVTLSCSPISGHRSVSWYQQTPGQGLQFLFEYFSETQRNKGNFPGRFSGRQFSNSRSEMNVSTLELGDSALYLCASSPQGAGGNTIYFGEGSWLTVV.

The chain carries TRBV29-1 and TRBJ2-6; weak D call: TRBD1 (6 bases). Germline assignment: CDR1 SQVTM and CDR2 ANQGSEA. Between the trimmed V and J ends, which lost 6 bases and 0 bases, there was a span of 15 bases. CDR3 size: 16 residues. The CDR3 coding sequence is TGCAGCGTGAGGCGCAGGGGCGCCTCTGGGGCCAACGTCCTGACTTTC. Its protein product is CSVRRRGASGANVLTF.